This T cell receptor (beta chain) was profiled in a study of shared clonotypes between healthy human individuals. Repertoires were generated with immunoSEQ multiplex PCR, while TCRdb's copy carries only in-frame clones and drops some. Here the sample spans fewer than 1 million clones, around 96% being singletons. Positively selected for CCR7, the CD45RO-negative cells used as naive CD8 cells excluded terminally differentiated effector memory CD45RA+ cells. The germline V and J ends were trimmed by 5 bases and 4 bases, with 17 bases remaining between them. Germline-derived CDR1 and CDR2 are LNHDA and SQIVND (reference sequence). CDR3 size: 15 residues.

Sequences were obtained from naive CD8+ T cells sorted from blood. The TCR sequence derives from a man aged 25 to 45 in good health. V is TRBV19 and J is TRBJ1-1, with D perhaps TRBD1 (6 bases). The DNA for the CDR3 is TGTGCCAGTAGTCTGGGGACATTGGGGGTCACTGAAGCTTTCTTT. Translated, it gives CASSLGTLGVTEAFF. The complete variable domain, with remaining parts taken from reference TRBV19 and TRBJ1-1, reads DGGITQSPKYLFRKEGQNVTLSCEQNLNHDAMYWYRQDPGQGLRLIYYSQIVNDFQKGDIAEGYSVSREKKESFPLTVTSAQKNPTAFYLCASSLGTLGVTEAFFGQGTRLTVV.